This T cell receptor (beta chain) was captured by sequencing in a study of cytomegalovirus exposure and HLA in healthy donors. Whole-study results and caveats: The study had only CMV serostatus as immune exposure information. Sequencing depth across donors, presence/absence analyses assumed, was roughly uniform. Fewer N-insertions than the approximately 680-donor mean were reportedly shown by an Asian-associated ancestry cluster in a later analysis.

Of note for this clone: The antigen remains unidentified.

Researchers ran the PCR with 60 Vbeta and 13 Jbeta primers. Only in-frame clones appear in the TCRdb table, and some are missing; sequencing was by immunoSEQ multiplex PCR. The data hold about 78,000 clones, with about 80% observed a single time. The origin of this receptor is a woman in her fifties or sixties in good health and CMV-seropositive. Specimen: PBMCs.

The CDR3 bases are TGTGCCAGCAGCCCGGGGGGCAGGGGGCATCTTGGCTACACCTTC. Its translation: CASSPGGRGHLGYTF. V is TRBV5-4 and J is TRBJ1-2, with 8 bases fitting TRBD1. The CDR3 is 15 amino acids. Germline V lookup: CDR1 SGHNT, CDR2 YYREEE (reference sequence). The trim removed 4 bases at V and 7 bases at J, leaving 12 bases unmatched.